This T cell receptor beta chain was sequenced in a study of blood T cell repertoires in COVID-19 (dated by TCRdb to the early 2020s). Looking at the study overall: Collaborator samples came from the United States, Italy and Spain and covered acute and convalescent phases of COVID-19. The prospective study material was composed of cDNA or gDNA derived from T cells, B-cell-depleted T cells, or PBMCs. A de-identified subject ID, COVID-19 status, age in years and sex were almost always included in the sample metadata. Deeply sampled blood TCRbeta repertoires from subjects exposed to, actively infected with, or recovered from COVID-19 were included in the dataset. HLA class I and class II types, where available, came from metadata supplied by the sample provider rather than from assay-based typing. The repertoires were released in a freely available public database meant as a resource for research on the immune response to SARS-CoV-2. Samples were obtained from the ongoing ImmuneRACE study (first 160 participants) and from over 1,000 subjects provided by 6 global collaborators.

Remarks on this clone: The antigen it binds to is not known. Per-base quality was not reported, and no clone a single base away is much larger than it.

TCRbeta CDR3 regions were amplified from genomic DNA by means of the immunoSEQ Assay, a bias-controlled multiplex PCR. The paper's processing steps were these. Nucleated cell counts per sample were estimated from amplification of reference gene primers within the assay. To quantify the absolute abundance of each unique TCRbeta CDR3 rearrangement, sequence reads were collapsed and filtered. Productive Simpson clonality was computed per sample as the square root of Simpson's diversity index over productive rearrangements. TCRdb mirrors the immuneACCESS table, restricted to in-frame sequences. Some clones are absent from its copies; in checked studies, under half trace to an unresolved V gene, and the reason for the others is unknown. From that table come the V and J calls and clone size; the DNA was used to work out D and trimming. This sample has around 140,000 clones in its table, and around 84% of those were observed once. Roughly 10% of the sample rests with the top ten.

CDR1 and CDR2 were assigned from the germline V gene (reference sequence) as LNHDA and SQIVND. Spanning cysteine to phenylalanine, the CDR3 consists of 15 amino acids. Just CDR3 DNA is preserved here, 45 bases in frame from base 1. Germline trimming: 4 bases from V, 3 bases from J; junction bases outside gene matches: 5. Broad study findings and their caveats: How much clinical and demographic metadata was included differed by source and by participant, and the metadata was provided uncurated.

Each collaborating institution followed its own protocols to collect whole blood in K2EDTA tubes. For TCRbeta analysis, collaborator samples were shipped as frozen whole blood, as isolated PBMCs, or as DNA extracted from either sample type. The sequenced sample was peripheral blood. The sequence joins TRBV19 to TRBJ2-1, and 8 junctional nucleotides match TRBD1. The TCR was taken from a man aged 55 to 70 with active or convalescent COVID-19. The DNA sequence reads TGTGCCAGTAGTAGCGACAGGGGCCGCTACAATGAGCAGTTCTTC. Its product reads: CASSSDRGRYNEQFF.